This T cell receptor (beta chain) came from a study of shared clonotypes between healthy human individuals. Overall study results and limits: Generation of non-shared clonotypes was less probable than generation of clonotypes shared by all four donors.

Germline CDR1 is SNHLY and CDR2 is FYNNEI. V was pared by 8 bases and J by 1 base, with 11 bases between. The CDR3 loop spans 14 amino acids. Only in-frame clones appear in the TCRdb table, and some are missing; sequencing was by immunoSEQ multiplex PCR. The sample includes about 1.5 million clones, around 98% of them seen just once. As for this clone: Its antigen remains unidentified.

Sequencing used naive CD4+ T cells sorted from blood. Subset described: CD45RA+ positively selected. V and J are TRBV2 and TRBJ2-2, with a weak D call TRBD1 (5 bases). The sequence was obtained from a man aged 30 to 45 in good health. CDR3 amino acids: CASRQRRNTGELFF. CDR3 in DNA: TGTGCCAGCCGACAGAGAAGGAACACCGGGGAGCTGTTTTTT.